The entry below gives a single TCR beta chain sequence along with its context. These data originate in a study of cytomegalovirus exposure and HLA in healthy donors. The ends were cut back, 6 bases at V and 6 bases at J, with 12 bases in the middle. Germline V gene sequence: CDR1 MDHEN, CDR2 SYDVKM. The CDR3 contains 13 residues. Use of 60 Vbeta and 13 Jbeta primers characterized the PCR. Produced via immunoSEQ multiplex PCR; TCRdb's table is partial and in-frame only. The sample holds 90,000 to 150,000 clones, 70% to 85% seen once. The source of this sequence is a man in his fifties or sixties in good health and CMV-seropositive. The material sequenced was PBMCs. The chain carries TRBV28 and TRBJ2-1; TRBD2 is a possible D gene (6 bases). CDR3 region: CASRQPGANEQFF. DNA of the CDR3: TGTGCCAGCAGGCAACCGGGAGCCAATGAGCAGTTCTTC.